This T cell receptor (beta chain) stems from a study of cytomegalovirus exposure and HLA in healthy donors. The table lists this clone with a count of one. The method was immunoSEQ multiplex PCR; TCRdb's version includes in-frame clones alone and lacks a portion of them. The data contain about 110,000 clones, around nine tenths of them seen just once; the ten biggest clones take up 2% to 2.5%. The CDR3 is 15 amino acids. V was clipped by 2 bases and J by 7 bases; unmatched bases: 10. The germline V gene encodes CDR1 MNHEY and CDR2 SMNVEV (reference sequence). Sequenced input: PBMCs. The receptor was isolated from a woman aged 18-29 years in good health and CMV-seronegative. The J gene is TRBJ2-7, the V gene TRBV27, with TRBD1 matching 8 bases. CDR3 in DNA: TGTGCCAGCAGTTTACTGCAGGGGGCTCTTCCTGAGCAGTACTTC. Protein sequence: CASSLLQGALPEQYF.